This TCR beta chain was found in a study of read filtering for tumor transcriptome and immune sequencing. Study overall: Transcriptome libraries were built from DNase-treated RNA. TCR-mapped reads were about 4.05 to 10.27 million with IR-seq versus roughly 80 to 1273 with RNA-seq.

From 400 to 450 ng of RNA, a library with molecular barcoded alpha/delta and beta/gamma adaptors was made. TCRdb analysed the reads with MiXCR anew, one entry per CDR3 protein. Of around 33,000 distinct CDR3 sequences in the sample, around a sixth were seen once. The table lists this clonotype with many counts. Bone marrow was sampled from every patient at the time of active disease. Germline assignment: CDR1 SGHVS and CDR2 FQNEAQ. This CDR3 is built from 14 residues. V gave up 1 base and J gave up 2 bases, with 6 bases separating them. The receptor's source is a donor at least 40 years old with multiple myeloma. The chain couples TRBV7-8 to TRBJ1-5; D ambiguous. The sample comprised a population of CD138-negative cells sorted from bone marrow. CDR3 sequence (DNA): TGTGCCAGCAGCTTAGTGGCGGGCAATCAGCCCCAGCATTTT. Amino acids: CASSLVAGNQPQHF.